This T cell receptor beta chain was identified during a study of blood T cell repertoires in COVID-19. Study at large: Nucleic acid was either cDNA or gDNA, and it came from T cells, B-cell-depleted T cells, or PBMCs.

V was pared by 0 bases and J by 8 bases, with 9 bases of the junction left unmatched. There are 16 residues in the CDR3. Germline CDR1 and CDR2: SGHAT and FQDESV (reference sequence). Profiling relied on immunoSEQ multiplex PCR, and the TCRdb table lists in-frame clones only, not all of them. This table has hundreds of thousands of clones, 85% to 90% appearing once. The material sequenced was PBMCs or T cells enriched from blood (not recorded which). The V gene is TRBV11-1, the J gene TRBJ2-1; TRBD2 matches at 8 bases. This sequence originates from a woman in her late teens or twenties who had recovered from COVID-19. The CDR3 spells CASSLAGTRSKDEQFF. DNA for the CDR3: TGTGCCAGCAGCTTAGCCGGGACTAGGAGCAAGGATGAGCAGTTCTTC.